This passage covers 20 T cell receptor beta chains from one sample sequenced in a study of radiotherapy plus CTLA-4 blockade in lung cancer (dated by TCRdb to about 2018). To prepare the library, the immunoSEQ multiplex PCR assay was applied. TCRdb provides this immuneACCESS table in a form limited to in-frame rearrangements. Some clones are lacking; in checked studies, under half of them reflect an unresolved V gene, and why the rest are absent is not known. The sample yields some 110,000 clones; 81% were counted once. The ten most abundant clones make up roughly 3.3% of the sample. This specimen was peripheral blood, taken from a patient treated with radiotherapy plus ipilimumab. Every receptor here comes from a human donor with non-small cell lung cancer that progressed on radiotherapy plus ipilimumab. Some clones in this sample may be carry-over from other donors' samples.

The V call is TRBV6-6, the J call TRBJ2-7, with a weak D call TRBD1 (6 bases). V was pared by 2 bases and J by 2 bases, with 13 bases between. From germline, CDR1 is MNHNY and CDR2 SVGAGI (reference sequence). The CDR3 totals 15 residues. CDR3 in DNA: TGTGCCAGCAGTTACGACGGACAGACCACCTACGAGCAGTACTTC. This encodes CASSYDGQTTYEQYF.

This clone was detected only once. The chain carries TRBV19 and TRBJ2-3; D could derive from TRBD1 or TRBD2 (5 bases each). The CDR3 has 15 residues. Germline V gives CDR1 LNHDA, CDR2 SQIVND (reference sequence). V lost 1 base and J lost 3, with 11 bases in between. Written as DNA, the CDR3 is TGTGCCAGTAGTATAGGGGGACGACTTACAGATACGCAGTATTTT. This translates into CASSIGGRLTDTQYF.

V is TRBV29-1 and J is TRBJ1-5, with D possibly matching TRBD1 (6 bases). The CDR3 extends over 14 amino acids. Germline V gives CDR1 SQVTM, CDR2 ANQGSEA. V was trimmed by 4 bases and J by 2 bases, leaving 12 bases between them. CDR3 bases: TGCAGCGTTGGGGGGGCTGGGGGCAATCAGCCCCAGCATTTT. Amino acid sequence: CSVGGAGGNQPQHF.

A word on this clone: At one end the junction does not follow the germline gene, possibly because of a read error. This chain links TRBV5-4 with TRBJ1-1; D uncertain. The CDR3 runs to 11 residues. Germline V gene data show CDR1 as SGHNT and CDR2 as YYREEE (reference sequence). The CDR3 sequence is CASRQNTEASF. The CDR3 DNA follows: TGTGCCAGCCGCCAGAACACTGAAGCTTCCTTT.

There are a few counts of this clone. This chain links TRBV5-3 with TRBJ2-7, with D uncertain. TRBV5-3 falls under the ORF class, with uncertain function. This CDR3 has 15 amino acids. Trimming left V 0 bases short and J 0 bases short, with 10 bases between. The CDR3 spells CARSLGTPSSYEQYF. The CDR3 DNA reads as TGTGCCAGAAGCTTGGGGACCCCGAGCTCCTACGAGCAGTACTTC.

For this clone: This sample includes further DNA sequences coding for the same CDR3. This chain uses TRBV5-1 with TRBJ1-1, with D perhaps TRBD1 (5 bases). Germline CDR1 and CDR2: SGHRS and YFSETQ. This CDR3 has 13 residues. The V end was cut by 5 bases, the J end by 1 base, with 9 bases between. In DNA, the CDR3 is TGCGCCAGCAGTCGGGACGGGAACACTGAAGCTTTCTTT. Protein sequence: CASSRDGNTEAFF.

V is TRBV5-1 and J is TRBJ2-7; 7 nucleotides agree with TRBD1. CDR1 and CDR2 from the germline V gene are SGHRS and YFSETQ. The V gene end was trimmed by 4 bases and the J gene end by 3 bases; junction bases not matched to a gene: 10. The CDR3 has 15 residues. CDR3 residues: CASSPMGDSIYEQYF. As DNA, the CDR3 is TGCGCCAGCAGCCCTATGGGGGACAGCATCTACGAGCAGTACTTC.

This chain uses TRBV5-4 with TRBJ1-3; D is perhaps TRBD1 (5 bases). Germline-derived CDR1 and CDR2 are SGHNT and YYREEE (reference sequence). V dropped 0 bases and J dropped 3 bases, with 10 bases sitting between them. This CDR3 region has 15 residues. Here the CDR3 reads CASSLGGFDGNTIYF. CDR3 bases: TGTGCCAGCAGCTTGGGGGGCTTTGATGGAAACACCATATATTTT.

V usage is TRBV2 and J usage is TRBJ2-1; 9 bases map to TRBD2. The CDR3 has 16 amino acids. Germline V CDR1 and CDR2: SNHLY, FYNNEI. Unmatched junction bases numbered 8, after V lost 6 bases and J lost 2 bases. The CDR3 sequence is CASSQAGGRAYNEQFF. CDR3 DNA: TGTGCCAGCAGCCAGGCGGGGGGGCGAGCCTACAATGAGCAGTTCTTC. Together with reference TRBV2 and TRBJ2-1, the CDR3 gives the full variable domain: EPEVTQTPSHQVTQMGQEVILRCVPISNHLYFYWYRQILGQKVEFLVSFYNNEISEKSEIFDDQFSVERPDGSNFTLKIRSTKLEDSAMYFCASSQAGGRAYNEQFFGPGTRLTVL.

DNA for the CDR3: TGTGCCAGCAGTAGAGGCCGACAGCGCTACGAGCAGTACTTC. Protein product: CASSRGRQRYEQYF. The chain has TRBV11-1 and TRBJ2-7, with D perhaps matching TRBD1 (5 bases). V lost 6 bases, J lost 3 bases, and 15 bases lay in between. Germline V gene lookup returns CDR1 SGHAT and CDR2 FQDESV (reference sequence). This CDR3 contains 14 residues.

V usage is TRBV7-2 and J usage is TRBJ2-7; D may be TRBD2 (5 bases). The germline V gene has CDR1 SGHTA and CDR2 FQGNSA. V lost 4 bases to trimming and J lost 2 bases, with 9 bases between them. The CDR3 runs 13 residues. The CDR3 DNA reads as TGTGCCAGCAGCTCCCCCGGGACCTACGAGCAGTACTTC. This sequence encodes CASSSPGTYEQYF.

The chain couples TRBV4-3 to TRBJ1-2, with D perhaps matching TRBD1 (5 bases). V lost 0 bases and J 7 bases, leaving 18 bases between the germline ends. Germline V gene sequence: CDR1 LGHNA, CDR2 YSLEER. CDR3 size: 16 residues. CDR3 sequence reads: CASSQDGFGGTSGYTF. The CDR3 coding sequence is TGCGCCAGCAGCCAAGATGGGTTCGGGGGGACGAGTGGCTACACCTTC.

This clone was seen once. The gene calls are TRBV7-2 and TRBJ2-5, with D perhaps assigned TRBD1 or TRBD2 (5 bases each). V gave up 4 bases and J gave up 4 bases, with 19 bases separating them. Germline lookup yields CDR1 SGHTA and CDR2 FQGNSA. The CDR3 is 16 amino acids. This chain's CDR3 is CASSSRGRAEAETQYF. DNA of the CDR3: TGTGCCAGCAGCTCACGGGGCAGGGCGGAGGCAGAGACCCAGTACTTC.

Note on this clone: Other DNA sequences in the sample encode the same CDR3. The chain is built from TRBV7-2 and TRBJ2-7; D may match TRBD1 or TRBD2 (5 bases each). The CDR3 is made up of 16 amino acids. Between the trimmed V and J ends, which lost 5 bases and 4 bases, there was a span of 21 bases. Germline loops: CDR1 SGHTA, CDR2 FQGNSA. Here the CDR3 reads CASSATSGGSGYEQYF. Written as DNA, the CDR3 is TGTGCCAGCAGCGCAACTAGTGGGGGTTCCGGGTACGAGCAGTACTTC.

The chain joins TRBV10-2 to TRBJ2-5; D gene ambiguous. The CDR3 has 11 residues. Germline CDR1 is WSHSY and CDR2 is SAAADI. The V and J ends lost 2 bases and 5 bases respectively, with 3 bases between them. CDR3 loop: CASSEGETQYF. CDR3 in DNA: TGCGCCAGCAGTGAGGGGGAGACCCAGTACTTC.

This clone was found a few times. The chain links TRBV19 to TRBJ1-2; the D gene is possibly TRBD1 (5 bases). With 6 bases removed from V and 4 bases from J, the gap between germline ends came to 15 bases. The CDR3 has 14 amino acids. Germline loops: CDR1 LNHDA, CDR2 SQIVND (reference sequence). CDR3 coding DNA: TGTGCCAGTAGGAGGACACGACAAGCCTATGGCTACACCTTC. This codes for CASRRTRQAYGYTF. The variable domain in full, completed from reference TRBV19 and TRBJ1-2, reads DGGITQSPKYLFRKEGQNVTLSCEQNLNHDAMYWYRQDPGQGLRLIYYSQIVNDFQKGDIAEGYSVSREKKESFPLTVTSAQKNPTAFYLCASRRTRQAYGYTFGSGTRLTVV.

This clone was seen a single time. The CDR3 here is CASTRDRVPSSYEQYF. As DNA, the CDR3 is TGTGCCAGCACCCGGGACAGGGTTCCTAGCTCCTACGAGCAGTACTTC. The chain carries TRBV2 and TRBJ2-7; 9 positions agree with TRBD1. The CDR3 spans 16 residues. V dropped 7 bases and J dropped 0; count of bases not matched to a gene: 10. Germline V CDR1 and CDR2: SNHLY, FYNNEI.

The chain combines TRBV7-9 with TRBJ2-1; maybe TRBD1 (6 bases). CDR1 is SEHNR, CDR2 FQNEAQ, per germline (reference sequence). There are 17 residues in the CDR3. Trimming pared 3 bases from V and 0 bases from J, leaving 15 bases between. CDR3 protein: CASSLSVSRGSYNEQFF. The CDR3 DNA reads TGTGCCAGCAGCTTGTCGGTCAGCAGGGGCTCCTACAATGAGCAGTTCTTC.

The chain's CDR3 is CASGSGGAYEQYF. The DNA of the CDR3 is TGTGCCAGCGGATCAGGGGGAGCCTACGAGCAGTACTTC. The rearrangement uses TRBV6-1 and TRBJ2-7, with 7 bases matching TRBD1. Germline lookup yields CDR1 MNHNS and CDR2 SASEGT. The J segment lost 2 bases and the V segment lost 8 bases, leaving 6 bases of the junction unmatched. This CDR3 has 13 amino acids.

This clone has at least ten counts. CDR3 nucleotides: TGTGCCAGCAGGGATAACCGGGACAGCACTGAAGCTTTCTTT. It specifies CASRDNRDSTEAFF. The chain is built from TRBV2 and TRBJ1-1; 7 bases are shared with TRBD1. The ends lost 6 bases at V and 4 bases at J; junction bases unmatched: 8. The CDR3 has 14 residues. The germline gives CDR1 SNHLY, CDR2 FYNNEI. The full variable domain, with the rest looked up from reference TRBV2 and TRBJ1-1, is EPEVTQTPSHQVTQMGQEVILRCVPISNHLYFYWYRQILGQKVEFLVSFYNNEISEKSEIFDDQFSVERPDGSNFTLKIRSTKLEDSAMYFCASRDNRDSTEAFFGQGTRLTVV.